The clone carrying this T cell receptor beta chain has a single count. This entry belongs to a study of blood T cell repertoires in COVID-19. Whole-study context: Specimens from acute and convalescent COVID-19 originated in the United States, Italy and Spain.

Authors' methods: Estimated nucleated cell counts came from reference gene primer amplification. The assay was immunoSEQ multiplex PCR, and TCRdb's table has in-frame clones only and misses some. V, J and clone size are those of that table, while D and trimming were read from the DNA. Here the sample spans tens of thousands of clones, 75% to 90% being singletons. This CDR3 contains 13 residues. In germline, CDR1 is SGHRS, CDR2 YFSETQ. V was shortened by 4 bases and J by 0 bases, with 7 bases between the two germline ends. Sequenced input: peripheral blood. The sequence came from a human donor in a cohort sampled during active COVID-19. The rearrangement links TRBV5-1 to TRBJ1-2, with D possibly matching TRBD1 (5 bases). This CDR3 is CASSKTANYGYTF. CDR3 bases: TGCGCCAGCAGCAAGACAGCTAACTATGGCTACACCTTC. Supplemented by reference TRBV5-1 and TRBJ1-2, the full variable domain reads KAGVTQTPRYLIKTRGQQVTLSCSPISGHRSVSWYQQTPGQGLQFLFEYFSETQRNKGNFPGRFSGRQFSNSRSEMNVSTLELGDSALYLCASSKTANYGYTFGSGTRLTVV.